This T cell receptor (beta chain) was recorded in a study of beta chain features in type 1 diabetes. Isolated RNA was reverse transcribed in full, so expressed TCRB transcripts were sequenced. Regulatory, naive and central memory T cell samples averaged approximately 3.9 million reads. Using immunoSEQ multiplex PCR, the repertoire was profiled, and TCRdb retains in-frame clones only, with some absent. This sample carries hundreds of thousands of clones, around 15% of them seen once, and the ten largest clones take about 0.097%. The CDR3 is made up of 15 amino acids. Trimming took off 7 bases at V and 4 bases at J, with 16 bases between the two ends. In germline, CDR1 is MNHNS, CDR2 SASEGT.

The sequencing sample was made of naive CD4+ T cells from blood. The TCR originated in a young man in good health. This chain connects TRBV6-1 to TRBJ1-4; TRBD1 might be the D (6 bases). This chain's CDR3 is CASTTGHLGNEKLFF. The CDR3 DNA is TGTGCCAGCACCACGGGACACTTGGGTAATGAAAAACTGTTTTTT.